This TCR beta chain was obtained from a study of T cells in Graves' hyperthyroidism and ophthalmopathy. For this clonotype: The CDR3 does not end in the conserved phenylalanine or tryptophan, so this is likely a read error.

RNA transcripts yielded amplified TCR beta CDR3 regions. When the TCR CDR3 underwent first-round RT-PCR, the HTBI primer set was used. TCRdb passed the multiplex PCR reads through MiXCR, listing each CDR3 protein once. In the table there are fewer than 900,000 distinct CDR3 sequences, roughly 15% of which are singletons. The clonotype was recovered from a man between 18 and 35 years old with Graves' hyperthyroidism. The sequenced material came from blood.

The CDR3 here is CASHPAEFAGELFL. The CDR3, as DNA: TGTGCCAGCCACCCCGCCGAGTTCGCCGGGGAGCTGTTTCTT. The rearrangement links TRBV12-3 or TRBV12-4 to TRBJ2-2; D is uncertain. Trimming cost V 8 bases and J 6 bases, with 16 bases left between them. The CDR3 runs to 14 residues.